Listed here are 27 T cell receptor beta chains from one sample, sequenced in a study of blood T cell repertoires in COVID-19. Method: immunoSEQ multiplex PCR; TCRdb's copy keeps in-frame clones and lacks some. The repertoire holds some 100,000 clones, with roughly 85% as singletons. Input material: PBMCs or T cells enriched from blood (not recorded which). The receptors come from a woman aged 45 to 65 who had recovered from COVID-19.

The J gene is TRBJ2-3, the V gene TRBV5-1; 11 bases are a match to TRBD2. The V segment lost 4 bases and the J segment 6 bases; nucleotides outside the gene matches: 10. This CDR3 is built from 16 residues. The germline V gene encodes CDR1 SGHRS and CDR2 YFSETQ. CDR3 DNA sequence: TGCGCCAGCAGCAGAACTAGCGGGGGCCCGCCGGATACGCAGTATTTT. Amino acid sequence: CASSRTSGGPPDTQYF.

CDR3 sequence reads: CATKGTSGSFYNEQFF. The CDR3 coding sequence is TGTGCCACGAAGGGTACTAGCGGGAGTTTTTACAATGAGCAGTTCTTC. V usage is TRBV24-1 and J usage is TRBJ2-1; the match to TRBD2 covers 11 bases. Germline assignment: CDR1 KGHDR and CDR2 SFDVKD. The CDR3 covers 16 residues. Trimming cost V 10 bases and J 4 bases; bases outside gene matches: 11.

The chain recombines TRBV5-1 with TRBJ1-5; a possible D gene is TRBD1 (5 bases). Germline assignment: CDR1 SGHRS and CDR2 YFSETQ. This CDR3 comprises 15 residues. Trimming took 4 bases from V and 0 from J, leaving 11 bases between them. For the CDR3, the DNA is TGCGCCAGCAGCCCCGTGGGGGGTAGCAATCAGCCCCAGCATTTT. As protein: CASSPVGGSNQPQHF.

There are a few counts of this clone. CDR3 in amino acids: CASSSSGGPLDEQFF. The CDR3, as DNA: TGTGCCAGCAGTTCTAGCGGGGGGCCCCTAGATGAGCAGTTCTTC. This chain joins TRBV7-3 and TRBJ2-1, with TRBD2 identical over 11 bases. V lost 6 bases, J lost 8 bases, and 9 bases stayed unmatched. The V gene's germline CDR1 is SGHTA and CDR2 FQGTGA. The CDR3 length is 15 residues.

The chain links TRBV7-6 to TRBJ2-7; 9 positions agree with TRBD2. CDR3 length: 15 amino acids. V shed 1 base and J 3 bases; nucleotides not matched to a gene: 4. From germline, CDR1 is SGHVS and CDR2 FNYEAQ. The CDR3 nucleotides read TGTGCCAGCAGCTTAGAATCTAGCGGGGACTACGAGCAGTACTTC. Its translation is CASSLESSGDYEQYF.

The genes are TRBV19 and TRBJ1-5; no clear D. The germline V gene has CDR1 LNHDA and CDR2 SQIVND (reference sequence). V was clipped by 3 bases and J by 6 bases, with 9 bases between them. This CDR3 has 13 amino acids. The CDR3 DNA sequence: TGTGCCAGTAGTATTGTTATCTCTCAGCCCCAGCATTTT. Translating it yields CASSIVISQPQHF.

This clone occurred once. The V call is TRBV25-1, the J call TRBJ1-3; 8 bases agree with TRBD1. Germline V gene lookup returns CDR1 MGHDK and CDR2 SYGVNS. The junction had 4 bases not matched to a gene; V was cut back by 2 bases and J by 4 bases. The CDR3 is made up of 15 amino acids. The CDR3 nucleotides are TGTGCCAGCAGTGAAACAGGGGGTAGGGGAAACACCATATATTTT. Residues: CASSETGGRGNTIYF.

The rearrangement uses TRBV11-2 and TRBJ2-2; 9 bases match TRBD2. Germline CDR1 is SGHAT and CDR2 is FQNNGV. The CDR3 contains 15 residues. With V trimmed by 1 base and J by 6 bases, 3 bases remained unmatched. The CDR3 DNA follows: TGTGCCAGCAGCTTAGGTGGCGGGGGGGCCGGGGAGCTGTTTTTT. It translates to CASSLGGGGAGELFF.

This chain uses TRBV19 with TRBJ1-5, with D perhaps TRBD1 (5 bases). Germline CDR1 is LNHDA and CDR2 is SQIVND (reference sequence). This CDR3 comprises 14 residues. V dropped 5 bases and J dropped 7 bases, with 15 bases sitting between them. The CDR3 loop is CASSLLGAGQPQHF. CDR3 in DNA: TGTGCCAGTAGTCTCCTCGGGGCGGGACAGCCCCAGCATTTT.

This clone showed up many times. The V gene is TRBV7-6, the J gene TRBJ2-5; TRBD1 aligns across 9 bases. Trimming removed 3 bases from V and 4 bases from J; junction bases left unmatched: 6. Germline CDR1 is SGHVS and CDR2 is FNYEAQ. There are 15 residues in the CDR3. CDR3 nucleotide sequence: TGTGCCAGCAGCTTTCGGGACAGGGAAGGAGAGACCCAGTACTTC. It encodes CASSFRDREGETQYF.

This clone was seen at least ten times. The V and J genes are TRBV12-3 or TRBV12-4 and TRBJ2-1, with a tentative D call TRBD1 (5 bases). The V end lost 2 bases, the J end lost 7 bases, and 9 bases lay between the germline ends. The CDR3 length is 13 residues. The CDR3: CASSLNRWNEQFF. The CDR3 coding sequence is TGTGCCAGCAGTTTAAACAGGTGGAATGAGCAGTTCTTC.

The CDR3 bases are TGCGCCAGCAGTAAACAGGAAGCCCAGCATTTT. Its translation is CASSKQEAQHF. V gene TRBV10-1 combines with J gene TRBJ1-5, with TRBD1 as a possible D gene (5 bases). Germline values: CDR1 WNHNN, CDR2 SYGVQD (reference sequence). The CDR3 runs 11 residues. Trimming removed 5 bases at V and 11 bases at J, with 10 bases between.

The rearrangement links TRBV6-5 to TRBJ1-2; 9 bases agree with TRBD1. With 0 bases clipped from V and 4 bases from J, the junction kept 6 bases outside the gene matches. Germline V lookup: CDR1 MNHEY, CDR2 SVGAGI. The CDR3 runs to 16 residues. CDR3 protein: CASSYSTSTGGYGYTF. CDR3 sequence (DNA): TGTGCCAGCAGTTACTCGACATCGACAGGGGGCTATGGCTACACCTTC.

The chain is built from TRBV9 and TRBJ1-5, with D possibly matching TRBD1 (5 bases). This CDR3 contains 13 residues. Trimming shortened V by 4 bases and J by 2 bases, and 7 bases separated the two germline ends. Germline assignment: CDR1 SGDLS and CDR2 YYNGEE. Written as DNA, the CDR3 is TGTGCCAGCAGCATACAGGGCAATCAGCCCCAGCATTTT. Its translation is CASSIQGNQPQHF.

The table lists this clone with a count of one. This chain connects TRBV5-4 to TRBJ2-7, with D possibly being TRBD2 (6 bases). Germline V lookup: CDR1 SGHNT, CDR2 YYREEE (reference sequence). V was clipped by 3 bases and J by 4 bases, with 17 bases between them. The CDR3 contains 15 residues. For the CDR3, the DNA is TGTGCCAGCAGCTGGGGGGTGGTTGCAGATTACGAGCAGTACTTC. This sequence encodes CASSWGVVADYEQYF.

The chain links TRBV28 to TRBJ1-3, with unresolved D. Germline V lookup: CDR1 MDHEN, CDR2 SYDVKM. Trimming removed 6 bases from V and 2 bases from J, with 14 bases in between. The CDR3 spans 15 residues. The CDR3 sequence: CASSSFLAAGNTIYF. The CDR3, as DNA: TGTGCCAGCAGCTCCTTCTTAGCTGCTGGAAACACCATATATTTT.

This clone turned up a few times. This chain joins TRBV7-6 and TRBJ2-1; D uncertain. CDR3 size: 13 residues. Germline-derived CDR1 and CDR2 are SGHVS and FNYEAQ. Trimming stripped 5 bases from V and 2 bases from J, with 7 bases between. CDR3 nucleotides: TGTGCCAGCAGCGAGAGGACCTACAATGAGCAGTTCTTC. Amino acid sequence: CASSERTYNEQFF.

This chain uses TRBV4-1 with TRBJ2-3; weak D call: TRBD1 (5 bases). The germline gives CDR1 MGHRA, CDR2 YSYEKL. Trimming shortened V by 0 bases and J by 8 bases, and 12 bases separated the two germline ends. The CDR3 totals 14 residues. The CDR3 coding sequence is TGCGCCAGCAGCCAAGATAGGACATCTGGTACGCAGTATTTT. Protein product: CASSQDRTSGTQYF.

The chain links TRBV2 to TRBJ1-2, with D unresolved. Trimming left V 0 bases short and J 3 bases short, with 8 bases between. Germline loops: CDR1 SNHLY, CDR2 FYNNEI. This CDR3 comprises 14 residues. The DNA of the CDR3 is TGTGCCAGCAGTGAAGCTAAGAGGGACTATGGCTACACCTTC. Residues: CASSEAKRDYGYTF.

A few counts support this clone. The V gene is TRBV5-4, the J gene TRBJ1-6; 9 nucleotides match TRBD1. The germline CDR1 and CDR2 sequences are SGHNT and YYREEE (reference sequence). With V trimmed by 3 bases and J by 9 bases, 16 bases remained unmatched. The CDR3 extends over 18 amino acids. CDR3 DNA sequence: TGTGCCAGCAGCTACCTTCGAGACAGGGGGATCCTTAGTTCACCCCTCCACTTT. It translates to CASSYLRDRGILSSPLHF.

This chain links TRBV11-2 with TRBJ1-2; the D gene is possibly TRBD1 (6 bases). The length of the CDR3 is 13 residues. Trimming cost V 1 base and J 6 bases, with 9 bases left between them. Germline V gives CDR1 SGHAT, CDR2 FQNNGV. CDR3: CASSLGTGHGYTF. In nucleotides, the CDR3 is TGTGCCAGCAGCTTAGGTACAGGGCATGGCTACACCTTC.

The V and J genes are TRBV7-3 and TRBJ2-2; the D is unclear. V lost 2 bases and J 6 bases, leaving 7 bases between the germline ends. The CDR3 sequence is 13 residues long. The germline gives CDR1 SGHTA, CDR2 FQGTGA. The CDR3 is CASSLVAAGELFF. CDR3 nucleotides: TGTGCCAGCAGCTTAGTCGCAGCCGGGGAGCTGTTTTTT.

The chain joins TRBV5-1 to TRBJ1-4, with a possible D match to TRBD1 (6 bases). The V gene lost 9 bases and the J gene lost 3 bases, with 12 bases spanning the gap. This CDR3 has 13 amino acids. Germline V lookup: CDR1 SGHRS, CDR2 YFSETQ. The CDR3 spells CATAQGSNEKLFF. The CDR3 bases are TGCGCCACAGCACAGGGTTCTAATGAAAAACTGTTTTTT.

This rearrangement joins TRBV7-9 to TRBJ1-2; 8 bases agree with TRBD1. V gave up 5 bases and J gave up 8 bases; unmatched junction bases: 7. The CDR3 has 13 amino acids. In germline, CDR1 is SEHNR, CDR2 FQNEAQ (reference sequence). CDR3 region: CASSPDRVGGYTF. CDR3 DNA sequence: TGTGCCAGCAGCCCGGACAGGGTCGGCGGCTACACCTTC. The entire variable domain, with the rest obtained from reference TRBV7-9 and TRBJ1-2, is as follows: DTGVSQNPRHKITKRGQNVTFRCDPISEHNRLYWYRQTLGQGPEFLTYFQNEAQLEKSRLLSDRFSAERPKGSFSTLEIQRTEQGDSAMYLCASSPDRVGGYTFGSGTRLTVV.

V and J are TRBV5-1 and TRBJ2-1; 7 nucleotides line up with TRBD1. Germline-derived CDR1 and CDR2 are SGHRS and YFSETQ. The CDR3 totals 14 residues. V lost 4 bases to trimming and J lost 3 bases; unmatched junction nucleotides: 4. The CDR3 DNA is TGCGCCAGCAGCCTGGACAGGTTCTACAATGAGCAGTTCTTC. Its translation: CASSLDRFYNEQFF.

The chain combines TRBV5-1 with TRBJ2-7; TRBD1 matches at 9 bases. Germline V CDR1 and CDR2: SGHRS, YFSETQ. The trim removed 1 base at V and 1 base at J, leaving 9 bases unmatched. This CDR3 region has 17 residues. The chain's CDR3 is CASSLKTGGLRSYEQYF. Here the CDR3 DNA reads TGCGCCAGCAGCTTGAAGACAGGGGGATTACGATCCTACGAGCAGTACTTC.

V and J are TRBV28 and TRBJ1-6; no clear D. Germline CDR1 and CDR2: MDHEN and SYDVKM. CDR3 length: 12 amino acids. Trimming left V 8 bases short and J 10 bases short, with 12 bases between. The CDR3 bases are TGTGCCAGCGGACTTTTTGAGTCACCCCTCCACTTT. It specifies CASGLFESPLHF.